This T cell receptor delta chain was identified during a study of gamma-delta T cells after stem cell transplantation. TCRdb redid clone calling on the RT-PCR reads using CATT. The sample has some 1,700 delta-chain clones, 4.5% seen once. Judged by abundance, this clone is medium-sized. Trimming pared 2 bases from V and 0 bases from J, leaving 18 bases between. CDR1 is GEAIGNYY and CDR2 is EKD in the germline V gene. This CDR3 region has 17 residues. The receptor comes from a human donor. It is not recorded whose cells these are; they may come from a transplant donor. Sequencing input: gamma-delta T cells. The V and J genes are TRDV2 and TRDJ1; D is possibly TRDD3 (6 bases). In DNA form, the CDR3 reads TGTGCCTGTGACAGCTTGATCCTGGGGACCGACACCGATAAACTCATCTTT. Its protein product is CACDSLILGTDTDKLIF.